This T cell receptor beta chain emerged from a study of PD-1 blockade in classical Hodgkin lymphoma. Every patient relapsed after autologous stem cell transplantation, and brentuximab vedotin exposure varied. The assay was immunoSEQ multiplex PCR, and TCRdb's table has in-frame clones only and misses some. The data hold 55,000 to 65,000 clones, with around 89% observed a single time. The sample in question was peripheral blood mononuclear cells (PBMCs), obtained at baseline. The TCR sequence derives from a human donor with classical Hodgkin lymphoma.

This chain's CDR3 is CASSVVETGGYNEQFF. The DNA for the CDR3 is TGTGCCAGCAGCGTAGTGGAGACAGGGGGTTACAATGAGCAGTTCTTC. This chain uses TRBV9 with TRBJ2-1; the match to TRBD1 covers 9 bases. This CDR3 comprises 16 residues. Germline CDR1 and CDR2: SGDLS and YYNGEE. V shed 0 bases, J shed 4 bases, and the junction held 5 bases outside the gene matches.